The rows below give T cell receptor beta chains drawn from one sample of a study of blood T cell repertoires in COVID-19. Libraries were prepared by immunoSEQ multiplex PCR; TCRdb keeps only in-frame clonotypes and omits some of them. The sample lists 180,000 or so clones, more than 85% occurring once. Sequenced: peripheral blood. The source is a man aged 18 to 35 with acute or convalescent COVID-19. CDR3s include the opening cysteine and the closing phenylalanine or tryptophan. A D gene is named only where the DNA matches it firmly. Only some rows state a clone size, as once, few, many or a class for expanded clones.

J gene	clone size	V gene	D gene	CDR3 protein	CDR3 DNA
TRBJ1-2	NA	TRBV5-6	NA	CASSPKGNYGYTF	TGTGCCAGCAGCCCGAAGGGGAACTATGGCTACACCTTC
TRBJ1-1	once	TRBV6-5	NA	CASRGVSRETEAFF	TGTGCCAGCAGAGGCGTAAGTCGGGAAACTGAAGCTTTCTTT
TRBJ2-3	NA	TRBV18	TRBD2	CASSPLGLAGITDTQYF	TGTGCCAGCTCACCACTGGGCCTAGCGGGGATCACAGATACGCAGTATTTT
TRBJ2-3	NA	TRBV4-1	TRBD2	CASSQLPGTSGGSTDTQYF	TGCGCCAGCAGCCAATTGCCCGGGACTAGCGGGGGTAGCACAGATACGCAGTATTTT
TRBJ1-5	NA	TRBV9	NA	CASSVGMGAGQPQHF	TGTGCCAGCAGCGTAGGAATGGGGGCAGGTCAGCCCCAGCATTTT
TRBJ1-1	few	TRBV7-2	NA	CASSLAHGVNTEAFF	TGTGCCAGCAGCTTAGCCCACGGGGTGAACACTGAAGCTTTCTTT
TRBJ1-1	NA	TRBV6-6	NA	CASRDAGVVAEAFF	TGTGCCAGCAGAGACGCGGGGGTCGTAGCTGAAGCTTTCTTT
TRBJ2-6	NA	TRBV2	TRBD1	CASQGASGANVLTF	TGTGCCAGCCAGGGGGCCTCTGGGGCCAACGTCCTGACTTTC
TRBJ2-1	NA	TRBV7-2	NA	CASSLAPEAEQFF	TGTGCCAGCAGCTTAGCGCCCGAGGCTGAGCAGTTCTTC
TRBJ2-5	once	TRBV28	TRBD2	CASSLLSGGRAETQYF	TGTGCCAGCAGTTTATTGTCGGGGGGGCGAGCAGAGACCCAGTACTTC
TRBJ2-5	NA	TRBV7-2	TRBD2	CASSSAGGPTETQYF	TGTGCCAGCAGCTCCGCGGGGGGGCCGACGGAGACCCAGTACTTC
TRBJ2-1	NA	TRBV24-1	TRBD2	CATRSGLAGEQFF	TGTGCCACCAGATCTGGACTAGCGGGTGAGCAGTTCTTC
TRBJ2-3	few	TRBV18	NA	CASSQYGSLADTQYF	TGTGCCAGCTCACAATACGGGAGTCTCGCAGATACGCAGTATTTT
TRBJ1-1	once	TRBV7-3	TRBD1	CASSSGDRGYTEAFF	TGTGCCAGCAGCTCGGGGGACAGAGGATACACTGAAGCTTTCTTT
TRBJ2-2	NA	TRBV24-1	TRBD1	CATRGRQGASGELFF	TGTGCCACCCGTGGGCGGCAGGGGGCGTCCGGGGAGCTGTTTTTT
TRBJ1-1	NA	TRBV2	NA	CASRREGGTTEAFF	TGTGCCAGCAGGCGAGAGGGTGGAACCACTGAAGCTTTCTTT
TRBJ1-3	NA	TRBV3-1/TRBV3-2	NA	CASSRTRRTSSGNTIYF	TGTGCCAGCAGCCGCACCCGGCGGACAAGCTCTGGAAACACCATATATTTT
TRBJ1-1	NA	TRBV2	NA	CASSEALRNTEAFF	TGTGCCAGCAGTGAAGCGCTGAGGAACACTGAAGCTTTCTTT
TRBJ1-1	NA	TRBV10-3	TRBD1	CAISESSGGGTEAFF	TGTGCCATCAGTGAGTCATCAGGGGGAGGCACTGAAGCTTTCTTT
TRBJ2-2	NA	TRBV11-2	TRBD1	CASSLDWDRDTGELFF	TGTGCCAGCAGCTTAGACTGGGACAGGGACACCGGGGAGCTGTTTTTT
TRBJ1-5	NA	TRBV21-1	NA	CASSKYREHSNQPQHF	TGTGCCAGCAGCAAATACAGGGAACATAGCAATCAGCCCCAGCATTTT
TRBJ2-4	NA	TRBV28	TRBD2	CACGAGGKNIQYF	TGTGCCTGCGGGGCGGGGGGCAAAAACATTCAGTACTTC